This T cell receptor (beta chain) was recovered during a study of cytomegalovirus exposure and HLA in healthy donors (dated by TCRdb to about 2017). At the level of the whole study: According to a later analysis, one platform produced both the 110 or so validation repertoires and the approximately 600 repertoires of the first cohort. Besides the first cohort of under 700 subjects, a separate validation cohort made up of 90 to 150 different subjects was used. The study combined high-throughput TCR immunosequencing, statistical association of individual TCRs with disease status, and machine learning to predict cytomegalovirus infection status. The aim of the study was to test whether cataloging public T cell receptors could identify signatures of past pathogen exposure. Overall study results and their limits: It was suggested by the authors that the approach could potentially be generalized to other disease states and immunological phenotypes. Of the cluster scores, roughly 95% were above 0 in a later analysis, which found that TCRs clustered in the first cohort also tended to co-occur in the 95 to 150 validation repertoires. All 130 or so repertoires were used to score co-occurrence in the validation cohort in a later analysis, because that analysis had no HLA typing for the cohort. The classifier was reported to diagnose cytomegalovirus status with high specificity and sensitivity in both the original cohort and the validation cohort. The study listed 170 or so TCR beta chains as associated with cytomegalovirus. A few of the identified cytomegalovirus-associated TCR beta chains were confirmed in vitro to be specific for cytomegalovirus antigens. While some public TCRs were present in many individuals, most TCR sequences turned up only very rarely across donors.

Library prep was done by the immunoSEQ multiplex PCR assay. As for how the authors treated the data: To diagnose cytomegalovirus status from the catalog of TCR beta chain sequences, a statistical classification framework was built. The table comes from immuneACCESS by way of TCRdb, which keeps in-frame sequences with V and J called. Part of the clones is missing from these tables; in studies checked, under half for an unresolved V gene and the rest for unknown reasons. That table gives V, J and clone size, and the DNA gave D and trimming. Here the sample has around 260,000 clones; 90% occur a single time. The ten most abundant clones make up 2.5% to 3.5% of the sample. This clone was counted a single time. Its antigen remains undetermined. Base-call qualities are not available, and no considerably larger clone is one nucleotide away. The donors were included in the validation cohort of over a hundred subjects, a group kept apart from the roughly 670-subject first cohort.

Including the terminal cysteine and phenylalanine, the CDR3 comprises 15 residues. Just CDR3 DNA is preserved here, 45 bases in frame from base 1. CDR1 and CDR2 are drawn from the germline V gene: MNHEY, SVGAGI. V has 2 bases trimmed and J has 5 bases trimmed; junction bases matching no gene number 5. The origin of this receptor is a woman younger than 45 in good health and CMV-seronegative. Sequencing used PBMCs. This chain joins TRBV6-5 to TRBJ2-2, and 7 bases in between align with TRBD2. The CDR3 here reads CASSYNRGETGELFF. In nucleotide form, the sequence is TGTGCCAGCAGTTACAATCGGGGGGAAACCGGGGAGCTGTTTTTT.